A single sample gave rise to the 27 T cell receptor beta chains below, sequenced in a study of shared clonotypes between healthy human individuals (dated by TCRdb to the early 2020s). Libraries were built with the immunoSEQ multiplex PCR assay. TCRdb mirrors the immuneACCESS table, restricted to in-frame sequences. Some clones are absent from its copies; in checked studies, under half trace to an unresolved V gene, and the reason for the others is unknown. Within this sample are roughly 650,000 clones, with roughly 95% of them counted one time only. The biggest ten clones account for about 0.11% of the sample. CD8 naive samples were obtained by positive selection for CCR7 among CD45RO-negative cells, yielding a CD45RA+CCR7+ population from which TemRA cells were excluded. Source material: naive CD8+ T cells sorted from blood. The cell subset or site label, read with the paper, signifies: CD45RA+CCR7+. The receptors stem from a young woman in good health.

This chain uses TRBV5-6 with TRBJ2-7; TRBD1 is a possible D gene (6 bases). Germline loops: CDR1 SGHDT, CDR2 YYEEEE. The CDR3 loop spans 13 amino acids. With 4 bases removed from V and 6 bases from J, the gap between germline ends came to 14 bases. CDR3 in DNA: TGTGCCAGCAGCGCCGGTGGGGGCGGCGAGCAGTACTTC. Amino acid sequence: CASSAGGGGEQYF. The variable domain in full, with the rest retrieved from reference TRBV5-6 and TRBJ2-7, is DAGVTQSPTHLIKTRGQQVTLRCSPKSGHDTVSWYQQALGQGPQFIFQYYEEEERQRGNFPDRFSGHQFPNYSSELNVNALLLGDSALYLCASSAGGGGEQYFGPGTRLTVT.

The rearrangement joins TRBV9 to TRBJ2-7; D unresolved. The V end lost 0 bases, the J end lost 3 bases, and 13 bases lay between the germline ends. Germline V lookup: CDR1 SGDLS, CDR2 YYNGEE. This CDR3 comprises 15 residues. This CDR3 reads CASSVASDNNYEQYF. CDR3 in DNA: TGTGCCAGCAGCGTAGCCAGCGATAACAACTACGAGCAGTACTTC.

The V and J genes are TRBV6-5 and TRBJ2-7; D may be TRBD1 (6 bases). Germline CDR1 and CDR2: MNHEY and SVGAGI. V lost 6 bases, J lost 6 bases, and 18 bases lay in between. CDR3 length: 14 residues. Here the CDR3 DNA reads TGTGCCAGCAGCCGACAGGTTGTGGACGGCGAGCAGTACTTC. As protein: CASSRQVVDGEQYF.

The DNA for the CDR3 is TGTGCCAGCAGCGTATGGGGGGGAGAGGCTAGCACAGATACGCAGTATTTT. Protein sequence: CASSVWGGEASTDTQYF. The chain links TRBV9 to TRBJ2-3, with TRBD2 matching over 7 bases. The junction had 8 bases not matched to a gene; V was cut back by 1 base and J by 0 bases. This CDR3 contains 17 residues. The germline CDR1 and CDR2 sequences are SGDLS and YYNGEE.

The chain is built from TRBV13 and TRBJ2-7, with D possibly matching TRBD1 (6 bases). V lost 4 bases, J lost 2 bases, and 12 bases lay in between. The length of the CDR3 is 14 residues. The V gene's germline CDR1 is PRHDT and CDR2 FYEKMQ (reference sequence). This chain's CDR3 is CASSSPGHPYEQYF. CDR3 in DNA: TGTGCCAGCAGCTCCCCGGGACACCCCTACGAGCAGTACTTC.

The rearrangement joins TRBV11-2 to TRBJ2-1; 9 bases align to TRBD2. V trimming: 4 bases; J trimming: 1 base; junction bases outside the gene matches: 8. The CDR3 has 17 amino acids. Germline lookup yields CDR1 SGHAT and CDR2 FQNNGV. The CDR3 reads CASSSRLAEGSYNEQFF. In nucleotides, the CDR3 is TGTGCCAGCAGCTCCCGACTAGCGGAGGGGTCCTACAATGAGCAGTTCTTC.

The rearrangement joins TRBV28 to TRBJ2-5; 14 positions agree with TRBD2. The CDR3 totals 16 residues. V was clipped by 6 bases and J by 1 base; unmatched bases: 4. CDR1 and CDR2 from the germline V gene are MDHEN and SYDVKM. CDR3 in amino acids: CASSPGLAGVQETQYF. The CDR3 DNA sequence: TGTGCCAGCAGCCCGGGACTAGCGGGAGTCCAAGAGACCCAGTACTTC.

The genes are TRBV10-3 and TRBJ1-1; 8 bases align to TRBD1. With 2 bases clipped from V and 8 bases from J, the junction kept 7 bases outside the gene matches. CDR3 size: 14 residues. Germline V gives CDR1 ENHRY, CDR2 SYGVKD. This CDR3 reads CAISEKVGDREAFF. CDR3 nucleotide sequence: TGTGCCATCAGTGAGAAGGTGGGGGACAGGGAAGCTTTCTTT.

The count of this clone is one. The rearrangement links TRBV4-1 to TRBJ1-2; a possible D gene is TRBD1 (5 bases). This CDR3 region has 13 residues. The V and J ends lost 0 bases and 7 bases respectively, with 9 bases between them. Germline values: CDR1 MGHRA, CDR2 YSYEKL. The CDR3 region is CASSQDEGFGYTF. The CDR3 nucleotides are TGCGCCAGCAGCCAAGATGAGGGGTTTGGCTACACCTTC.

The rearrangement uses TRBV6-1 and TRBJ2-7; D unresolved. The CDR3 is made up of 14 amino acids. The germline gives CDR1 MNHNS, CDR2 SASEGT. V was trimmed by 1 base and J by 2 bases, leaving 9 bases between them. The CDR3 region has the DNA TGTGCCAGCAGTGAAGGATACGGACCCTACGAGCAGTACTTC. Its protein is CASSEGYGPYEQYF.

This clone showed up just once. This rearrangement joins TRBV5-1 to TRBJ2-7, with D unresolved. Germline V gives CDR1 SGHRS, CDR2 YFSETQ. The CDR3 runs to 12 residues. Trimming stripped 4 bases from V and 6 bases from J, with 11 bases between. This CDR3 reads CASSMGSGEQYF. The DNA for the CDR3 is TGCGCCAGCAGCATGGGTTCGGGCGAGCAGTACTTC.

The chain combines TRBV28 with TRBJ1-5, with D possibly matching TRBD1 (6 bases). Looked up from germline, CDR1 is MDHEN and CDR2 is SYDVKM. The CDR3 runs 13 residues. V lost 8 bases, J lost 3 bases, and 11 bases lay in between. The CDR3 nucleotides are TGTGCCAGCGACGGACAGAACAATCAGCCCCAGCATTTT. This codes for CASDGQNNQPQHF. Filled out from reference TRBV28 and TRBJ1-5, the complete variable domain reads DVKVTQSSRYLVKRTGEKVFLECVQDMDHENMFWYRQDPGLGLRLIYFSYDVKMKEKGDIPEGYSVSREKKERFSLILESASTNQTSMYLCASDGQNNQPQHFGDGTRLSIL.

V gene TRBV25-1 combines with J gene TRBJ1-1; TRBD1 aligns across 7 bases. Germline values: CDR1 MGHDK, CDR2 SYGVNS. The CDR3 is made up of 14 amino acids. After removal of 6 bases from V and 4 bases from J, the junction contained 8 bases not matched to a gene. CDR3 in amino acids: CASSPTGRITEAFF. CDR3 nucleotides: TGTGCCAGCAGCCCGACAGGGCGGATCACTGAAGCTTTCTTT.

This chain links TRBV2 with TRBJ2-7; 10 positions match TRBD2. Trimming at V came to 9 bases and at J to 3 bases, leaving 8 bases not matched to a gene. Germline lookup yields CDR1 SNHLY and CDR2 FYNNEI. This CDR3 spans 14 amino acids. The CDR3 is CARSLAGVGYEQYF. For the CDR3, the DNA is TGTGCCAGGAGCCTAGCGGGAGTCGGCTACGAGCAGTACTTC.

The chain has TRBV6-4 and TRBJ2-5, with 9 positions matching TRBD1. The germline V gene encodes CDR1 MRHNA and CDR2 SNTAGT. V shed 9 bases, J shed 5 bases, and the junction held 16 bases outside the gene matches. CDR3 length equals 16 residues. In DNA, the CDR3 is TGTGCCAGTCCGAAGCCGGGACAGGGTTTACGGGAGACCCAGTACTTC. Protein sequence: CASPKPGQGLRETQYF.

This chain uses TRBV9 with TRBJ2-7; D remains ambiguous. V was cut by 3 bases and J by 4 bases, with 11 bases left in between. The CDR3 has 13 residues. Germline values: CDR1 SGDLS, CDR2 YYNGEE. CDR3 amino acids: CASSATAGYEQYF. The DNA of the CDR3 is TGTGCCAGCAGCGCAACCGCAGGATACGAGCAGTACTTC. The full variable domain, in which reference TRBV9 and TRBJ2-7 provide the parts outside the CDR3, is DSGVTQTPKHLITATGQRVTLRCSPRSGDLSVYWYQQSLDQGLQFLIQYYNGEERAKGNILERFSAQQFPDLHSELNLSSLELGDSALYFCASSATAGYEQYFGPGTRLTVT.

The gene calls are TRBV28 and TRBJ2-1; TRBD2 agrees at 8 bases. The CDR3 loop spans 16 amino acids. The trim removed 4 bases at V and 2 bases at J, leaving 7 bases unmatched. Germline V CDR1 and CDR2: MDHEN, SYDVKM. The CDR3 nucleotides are TGTGCCAGCAGTTCTCAGCGGGAGATAGCCTACAATGAGCAGTTCTTC. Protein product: CASSSQREIAYNEQFF.

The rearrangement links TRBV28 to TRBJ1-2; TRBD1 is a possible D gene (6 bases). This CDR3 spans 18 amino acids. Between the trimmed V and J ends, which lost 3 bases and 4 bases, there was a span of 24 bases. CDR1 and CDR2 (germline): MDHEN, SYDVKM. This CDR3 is CASSFKKSLGGPLYGYTF. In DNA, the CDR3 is TGTGCCAGCAGTTTTAAGAAGTCGTTGGGGGGGCCCCTCTATGGCTACACCTTC.

CDR3 sequence: CASSEAISGRETQYF. CDR3 DNA sequence: TGTGCCAGCAGTGAAGCTATCTCGGGAAGAGAGACCCAGTACTTC. The chain couples TRBV2 to TRBJ2-5; TRBD2 is a possible D gene (5 bases). Germline assignment: CDR1 SNHLY and CDR2 FYNNEI. The CDR3 is 15 residues long. V dropped 0 bases and J dropped 4 bases, with 12 bases sitting between them.

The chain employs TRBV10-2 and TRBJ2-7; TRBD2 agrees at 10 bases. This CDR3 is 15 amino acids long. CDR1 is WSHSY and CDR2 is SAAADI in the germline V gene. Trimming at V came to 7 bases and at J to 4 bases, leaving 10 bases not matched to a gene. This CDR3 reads CASKQLGLAQYEQYF. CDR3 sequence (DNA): TGCGCCAGCAAGCAATTGGGACTAGCGCAATACGAGCAGTACTTC.

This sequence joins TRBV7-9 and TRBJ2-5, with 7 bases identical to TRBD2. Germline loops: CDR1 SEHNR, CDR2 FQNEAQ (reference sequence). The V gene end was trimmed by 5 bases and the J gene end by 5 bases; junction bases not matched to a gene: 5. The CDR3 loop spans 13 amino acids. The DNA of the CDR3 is TGTGCCAGCAGCCCAGGACTAGGGGAGACCCAGTACTTC. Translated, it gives CASSPGLGETQYF.

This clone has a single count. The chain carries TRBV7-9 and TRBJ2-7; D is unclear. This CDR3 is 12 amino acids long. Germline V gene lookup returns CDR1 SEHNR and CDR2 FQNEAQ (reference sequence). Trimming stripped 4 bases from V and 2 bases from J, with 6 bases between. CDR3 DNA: TGTGCCAGCAGCTGGAATACCTACGAGCAGTACTTC. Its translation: CASSWNTYEQYF.

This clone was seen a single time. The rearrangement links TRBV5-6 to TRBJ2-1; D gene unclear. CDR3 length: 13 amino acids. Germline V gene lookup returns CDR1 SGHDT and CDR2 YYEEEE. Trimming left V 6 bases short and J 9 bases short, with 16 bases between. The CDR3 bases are TGTGCCAGCACCATAGCCGAAATTGGTGAGCAGTTCTTC. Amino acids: CASTIAEIGEQFF.

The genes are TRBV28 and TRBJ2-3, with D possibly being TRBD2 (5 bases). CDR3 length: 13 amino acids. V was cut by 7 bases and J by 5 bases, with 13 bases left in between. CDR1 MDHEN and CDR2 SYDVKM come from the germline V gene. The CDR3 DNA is TGTGCCAGCACAGATCCCGGGGTAGATACGCAGTATTTT. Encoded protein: CASTDPGVDTQYF.

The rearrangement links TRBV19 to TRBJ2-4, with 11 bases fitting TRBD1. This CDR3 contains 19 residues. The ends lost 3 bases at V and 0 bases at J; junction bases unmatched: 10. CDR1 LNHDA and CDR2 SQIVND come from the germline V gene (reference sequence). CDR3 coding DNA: TGTGCCAGTAGTATCGGGGACGGGACAGGGGGGATAGCCAAAAACATTCAGTACTTC. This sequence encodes CASSIGDGTGGIAKNIQYF.

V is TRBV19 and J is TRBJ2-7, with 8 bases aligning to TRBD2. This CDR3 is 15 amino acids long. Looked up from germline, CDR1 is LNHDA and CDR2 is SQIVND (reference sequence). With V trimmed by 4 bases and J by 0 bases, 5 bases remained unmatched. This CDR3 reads CASSTLAESSYEQYF. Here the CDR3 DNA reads TGTGCCAGTAGTACACTAGCGGAAAGCTCCTACGAGCAGTACTTC.

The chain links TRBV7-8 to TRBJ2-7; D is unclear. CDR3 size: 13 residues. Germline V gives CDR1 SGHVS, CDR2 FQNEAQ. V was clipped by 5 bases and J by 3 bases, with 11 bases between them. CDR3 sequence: CASSTRANYEQYF. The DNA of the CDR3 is TGTGCCAGCAGCACAAGGGCTAACTACGAGCAGTACTTC.